This T cell receptor (beta chain) emerged from a study of T cell repertoires in cytomegalovirus infection. The overall study: CMV epitopes in the study were HLA-C-restricted (recently identified) and HLA-B-restricted (well studied). Public TCR beta signatures marked donors with CMV infection and the matching HLA. Study-level points and caveats: In two of eight donors, the top clonotype was HLA-C-restricted CMV-specific.

As regards this clonotype: Its antigen is currently unknown.

V lost 3 bases, J lost 3 bases, and 15 bases lay in between. Germline V CDR1 and CDR2: SGHRS, YFSETQ. The CDR3 sequence is 15 residues long. TCRdb passed the reads through MiXCR, listing each CDR3 protein once. The table has about half a million distinct CDR3 sequences, roughly 46% seen once. The sequence was obtained from a human donor in good health (CMV status not recorded). Some clones in this sample may be carry-over from other donors' samples. Sequencing was performed on cultured PBMCs, taken from culture after CMV antigen stimulation. The chain employs TRBV5-1 and TRBJ1-1; a possible D gene is TRBD1 (6 bases). The CDR3 loop is CASSSNRVSDTEAFF. In nucleotides, the CDR3 is TGCGCCAGCAGCTCGAACAGGGTCTCGGACACTGAAGCTTTCTTT.